The 18 T cell receptor beta chains below come from one sample, sequenced in a study of T cell responses to AZD1222 COVID-19 vaccine (dated by TCRdb to about 2021). The time point label here, explained by the study, means: about 28 days (+/-7) after the second vaccine dose. The library was generated by the immunoSEQ multiplex PCR assay. In TCRdb, the immuneACCESS table is reduced to in-frame sequences with V and J assigned. These tables do not hold every clone; where another copy was compared, an unresolved V gene accounts for under half, and the others remain unexplained. This sample lists about 82,000 clones; about nine tenths were detected once. The ten largest account for roughly 18% of the sample. The specimen was peripheral blood, collected 28 days after the second AZD1222 dose. The receptors here all came from an adult who received the AZD1222 COVID-19 vaccine.

V is TRBV29-1 and J is TRBJ1-1; 9 bases fit TRBD1. Per the germline V gene, CDR1 is SQVTM and CDR2 is ANQGSEA. Trimming removed 5 bases from V and 7 bases from J; junction bases left unmatched: 11. The CDR3 runs to 14 residues. The CDR3 loop is CSVSKTGTGSEAFF. CDR3 DNA: TGCAGCGTTTCTAAAACCGGGACAGGGAGTGAAGCTTTCTTT.

V gene TRBV2 combines with J gene TRBJ2-7; D ambiguous. V lost 3 bases and J lost 4, with 10 bases in between. CDR1 and CDR2 (germline): SNHLY, FYNNEI. The CDR3 is made up of 13 amino acids. CDR3 in amino acids: CASSDWYSYEQYF. DNA of the CDR3: TGTGCCAGCAGTGACTGGTATTCATACGAGCAGTACTTC.

This clone showed up just a few times. The V and J genes are TRBV18 and TRBJ1-1; the match to TRBD1 covers 9 bases. CDR1 is KGHSH, CDR2 LQKENI, per germline. Trimming cost V 6 bases and J 2 bases; bases outside gene matches: 7. The CDR3 is 15 residues long. DNA for the CDR3: TGTGCCAGCTCGCTCCGGACAGGGGAAAACACTGAAGCTTTCTTT. Amino acids: CASSLRTGENTEAFF.

The chain combines TRBV6-1 with TRBJ1-2; D gene ambiguous. Germline CDR1 MNHNS, CDR2 SASEGT. This CDR3 comprises 13 residues. V was clipped by 0 bases and J by 2 bases, with 4 bases between them. CDR3 protein: CASSEAVNYGYTF. CDR3 in DNA: TGTGCCAGCAGTGAAGCAGTGAACTATGGCTACACCTTC.

The genes are TRBV28 and TRBJ1-1; D remains ambiguous. CDR3 length equals 12 residues. CDR1 and CDR2 from the germline V gene are MDHEN and SYDVKM. V was trimmed by 2 bases and J by 11 bases, leaving 12 bases between them. In nucleotides, the CDR3 is TGTGCCAGCAGTTTAGCGCATGTGCGGGCTTTCTTT. Translated: CASSLAHVRAFF.

The chain uses TRBV7-9 and TRBJ2-7; no firm D call. The CDR3 length is 16 residues. Trimming shortened V by 1 base and J by 7 bases, and 20 bases separated the two germline ends. From germline, CDR1 is SEHNR and CDR2 FQNEAQ (reference sequence). The CDR3 coding sequence is TGTGCCAGCAGCTTAGTATCGACCTTGGGGTTGGAGGAGCAGTACTTC. As protein: CASSLVSTLGLEEQYF.

This rearrangement joins TRBV14 to TRBJ1-2; D is uncertain. Trimming left V 1 base short and J 4 bases short, with 10 bases between. The germline CDR1 and CDR2 sequences are SGHDN and FVKESK. The CDR3 is made up of 14 amino acids. CDR3 DNA sequence: TGTGCCAGCAGCCAAGCTTCCGGGTTCTATGGCTACACCTTC. Amino acid sequence: CASSQASGFYGYTF.

The chain couples TRBV9 to TRBJ2-7; possibly TRBD2 for D (6 bases). This CDR3 spans 16 amino acids. V was trimmed by 0 bases and J by 1 base, leaving 14 bases between them. Germline CDR1 SGDLS, CDR2 YYNGEE. The chain's CDR3 is CASSVGGTPESYEQYF. CDR3 coding DNA: TGTGCCAGCAGCGTAGGAGGGACTCCAGAATCCTACGAGCAGTACTTC.

The gene calls are TRBV12-3 or TRBV12-4 and TRBJ1-4; D remains unclear. This CDR3 region has 13 residues. Deletions cut 3 bases from V and 8 bases from J, with 10 bases between. CDR3 sequence: CASSLHPREKLFF. CDR3 bases: TGTGCCAGCAGTTTGCACCCCAGAGAAAAACTGTTTTTT.

The chain recombines TRBV5-4 with TRBJ2-1; unclear D gene. The CDR3 has 14 residues. V shed 4 bases and J shed 3 bases, with 11 bases lying between them. Germline V lookup: CDR1 SGHNT, CDR2 YYREEE (reference sequence). CDR3 DNA sequence: TGTGCCAGCAGCCGAACCGGGCTCTACAATGAGCAGTTCTTC. Translation: CASSRTGLYNEQFF.

J is TRBJ2-5 and V is TRBV18; maybe TRBD1 (7 bases). The germline V and J ends were trimmed by 3 bases and 5 bases, with 16 bases remaining between them. Germline CDR1 and CDR2: KGHSH and LQKENI. There are 15 residues in the CDR3. CDR3: CASSPSQGEVETQYF. CDR3 bases: TGTGCCAGCTCACCCTCGCAGGGGGAGGTCGAGACCCAGTACTTC.

This clone has just a few counts. The gene calls are TRBV19 and TRBJ1-1; D unclear. This CDR3 has 14 amino acids. Trimming removed 3 bases from V and 1 base from J, with 9 bases in between. Germline V gene sequence: CDR1 LNHDA, CDR2 SQIVND (reference sequence). This CDR3 is CASSIDMRNTEAFF. CDR3 sequence (DNA): TGTGCCAGTAGTATCGACATGAGGAACACTGAAGCTTTCTTT.

This clone was seen a handful of times. V is TRBV16 and J is TRBJ2-3; 10 bases fit TRBD1. The germline CDR1 and CDR2 sequences are KGHSY and FQNENV. Trimming cost V 4 bases and J 3 bases; bases outside gene matches: 4. The CDR3 loop spans 15 amino acids. The CDR3 loop reads CASSPRTGGTDTQYF. The CDR3 bases are TGTGCCAGCAGCCCAAGGACAGGGGGGACAGATACGCAGTATTTT.

V usage is TRBV6-5 and J usage is TRBJ1-2; 7 nucleotides agree with TRBD1. Germline-derived CDR1 and CDR2 are MNHEY and SVGAGI. The CDR3 is 13 residues long. Trimming took 6 bases from V and 5 from J; bases not matched to a gene: 6. CDR3 coding DNA: TGTGCCAGCAGCCAGGGGGAAGGTTATGGCTACACCTTC. Its translation is CASSQGEGYGYTF.

The chain's CDR3 is CASSPGRLEEKLFF. CDR3 nucleotides: TGCGCCAGCAGCCCGGGACGGCTGGAAGAAAAACTGTTTTTT. The chain uses TRBV5-1 and TRBJ1-4; D is perhaps TRBD1 (5 bases). CDR1 SGHRS and CDR2 YFSETQ come from the germline V gene. The CDR3 length is 14 residues. The V gene lost 4 bases and the J gene lost 8 bases, with 15 bases spanning the gap.

The V gene is TRBV5-1, the J gene TRBJ1-2; no clear D gene. The germline V gene encodes CDR1 SGHRS and CDR2 YFSETQ. Trimming cost V 2 bases and J 3 bases, with 11 bases left between them. This CDR3 spans 14 amino acids. The CDR3 DNA follows: TGCGCCAGCAGCTTCGATAGTGGCTACTATGGCTACACCTTC. Translation gives CASSFDSGYYGYTF.

The V and J genes are TRBV6-6 and TRBJ2-7; 7 bases are a match to TRBD2. The CDR3 runs to 14 residues. Germline CDR1 reads MNHNY; CDR2 reads SVGAGI (reference sequence). V dropped 10 bases and J dropped 5; count of bases not matched to a gene: 14. CDR3 in amino acids: CATSTAGRVHEQYF. CDR3 coding DNA: TGTGCCACTTCGACGGCGGGGAGGGTCCACGAGCAGTACTTC.

The V call is TRBV9, the J call TRBJ1-4; no reliable D call. Per the germline V gene, CDR1 is SGDLS and CDR2 is YYNGEE. V was shortened by 0 bases and J by 2 bases, with 2 bases between the two germline ends. This CDR3 spans 13 amino acids. The CDR3 here is CASSVETNEKLFF. CDR3 nucleotide sequence: TGTGCCAGCAGCGTAGAGACTAATGAAAAACTGTTTTTT. Full variable domain (remainder filled in from reference TRBV9 and TRBJ1-4): DSGVTQTPKHLITATGQRVTLRCSPRSGDLSVYWYQQSLDQGLQFLIQYYNGEERAKGNILERFSAQQFPDLHSELNLSSLELGDSALYFCASSVETNEKLFFGSGTQLSVL.